This TCR beta chain was identified during a study of CD8+ T cells in alopecia areata. The study's findings and limits: Lesional scalp, notably in alopecia totalis/universalis, had clonality above that of normal scalp. Unlike in mice, where it was clearer, TCR sharing across patients was less clear, possibly HLA-related.

Sequencing relied on a cDNA template that was reverse transcribed from extracted RNA. Data came from immunoSEQ multiplex PCR; TCRdb stores just in-frame clones and leaves some out. The sample lists some 110,000 clones, more than 30% seen once, with approximately 3.3% in the top ten. Turning to this clone: Antigen unknown.

Trimming removed 2 bases at V and 10 bases at J, with 18 bases between. CDR3 length equals 14 residues. Germline CDR1 reads SQVTM; CDR2 reads ANQGSEA. Specimen: CD4+ T cells sorted from blood. The rearrangement joins TRBV29-1 to TRBJ2-1, with a possible D match to TRBD2 (5 bases). The receptor was isolated from a human donor with alopecia areata. CDR3 in DNA: TGCAGCGTTGAAATCCCGGGATCTACCTGGGAGCAGTTCTTC. This encodes CSVEIPGSTWEQFF.